In its sample, the clone carrying this T cell receptor beta chain was seen many times. Trimming removed 6 bases at V and 0 bases at J, with 12 bases between. In germline, CDR1 is SNHLY, CDR2 FYNNEI. CDR3 length: 15 residues. PBMCs were derived from 10 ml fresh peripheral blood. The data derive from a study of T cells in Graves' hyperthyroidism and ophthalmopathy. The TCR beta CDR3 regions underwent amplification using RNA transcripts as the source. HTBI primers drove first-round RT-PCR of the TCR CDR3. In TCRdb, the multiplex PCR reads were re-called with MiXCR into one record per CDR3 protein. The data contain over 250,000 distinct CDR3 sequences, over 15% of them seen just once; the ten biggest clones take up less than 70%.

This sequence was found in an older woman with Graves' ophthalmopathy. The sequencing input was blood. The chain joins TRBV2 to TRBJ2-1; possibly TRBD1 for D (5 bases). The CDR3 DNA follows: TGTGCCAGCAGGGGGCAGTCAGGCTCCTACAATGAGCAGTTCTTC. It translates to CASRGQSGSYNEQFF.